The clone carrying this T cell receptor (beta chain) has only a few counts. This CDR3 has 13 amino acids. Trimming pared 3 bases from V and 8 bases from J, leaving 14 bases between. Germline values: CDR1 SGDLS, CDR2 YYNGEE. The data are from a study of T cells in Graves' hyperthyroidism and ophthalmopathy. For the study at large: Peripheral blood was acquired at first diagnosis, ahead of any therapy whatsoever.

Out of about 10 ml of fresh peripheral blood came the PBMCs. Amplification yielded TCR beta CDR3 regions, with RNA transcripts as the source. First-round RT-PCR of the TCR CDR3 relied on the HTBI primer set. TCRdb used MiXCR to reprocess the multiplex PCR reads, holding one entry per CDR3 protein. The data hold about 500,000 distinct CDR3 sequences, with roughly 14% observed a single time. This rearrangement joins TRBV9 to TRBJ1-1; D not certain. The sample was blood. The source of this sequence is a young woman with Graves' hyperthyroidism. CDR3 in amino acids: CASSAGRGSEAFF. The CDR3 region has the DNA TGTGCCAGCAGCGCCGGAAGAGGGTCGGAAGCTTTCTTT.